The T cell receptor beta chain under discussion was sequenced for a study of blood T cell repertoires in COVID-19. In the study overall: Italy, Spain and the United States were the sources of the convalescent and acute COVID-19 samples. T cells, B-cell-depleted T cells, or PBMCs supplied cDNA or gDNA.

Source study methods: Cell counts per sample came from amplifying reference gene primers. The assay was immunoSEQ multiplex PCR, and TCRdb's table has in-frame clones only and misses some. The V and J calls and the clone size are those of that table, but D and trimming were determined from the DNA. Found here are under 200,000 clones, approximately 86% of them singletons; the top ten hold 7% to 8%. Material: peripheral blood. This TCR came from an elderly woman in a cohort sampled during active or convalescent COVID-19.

CDR3 sequence reads: CASGLVSDLGQVINYGYTF. CDR3 in DNA: TGTGCTAGTGGTTTAGTTTCGGACCTAGGACAGGTGATTAACTATGGCTACACCTTC. The chain combines TRBV12-5 with TRBJ1-2; TRBD1 agrees at 7 bases. Per the germline V gene, CDR1 is LGHNT and CDR2 is FRNRAP. The junction had 17 bases not matched to a gene; V was cut back by 3 bases and J by 1 base. This CDR3 is 19 amino acids long.